This T cell receptor beta chain was captured by sequencing in a study of cytomegalovirus exposure and HLA in healthy donors. Both 60 Vbeta primers and 13 Jbeta primers went into the PCR. Method: immunoSEQ multiplex PCR; TCRdb's copy keeps in-frame clones and lacks some. In the table there are over 40,000 clones, 75% to 90% of which are singletons. Study-level points and caveats: Later genetic work tied a missense DCLRE1C variant to beta-chain V and J trimming. The study dropped some indistinguishable V segments, TRBV6-2 and TRBV6-3 among them.

Details on this clone: Its antigen is undetermined.

V dropped 5 bases and J dropped 4; count of bases not matched to a gene: 4. The germline gives CDR1 MNHEY, CDR2 SMNVEV (reference sequence). This CDR3 is 14 amino acids long. The sequence was collected from a woman between 40 and 50 years old in good health and CMV-seropositive. This chain connects TRBV27 to TRBJ1-1, with 10 positions matching TRBD1. Sequenced input: PBMCs. The CDR3 sequence: CASSLGQGFTEAFF. CDR3 DNA sequence: TGTGCCAGCAGTCTGGGACAGGGGTTCACTGAAGCTTTCTTT.